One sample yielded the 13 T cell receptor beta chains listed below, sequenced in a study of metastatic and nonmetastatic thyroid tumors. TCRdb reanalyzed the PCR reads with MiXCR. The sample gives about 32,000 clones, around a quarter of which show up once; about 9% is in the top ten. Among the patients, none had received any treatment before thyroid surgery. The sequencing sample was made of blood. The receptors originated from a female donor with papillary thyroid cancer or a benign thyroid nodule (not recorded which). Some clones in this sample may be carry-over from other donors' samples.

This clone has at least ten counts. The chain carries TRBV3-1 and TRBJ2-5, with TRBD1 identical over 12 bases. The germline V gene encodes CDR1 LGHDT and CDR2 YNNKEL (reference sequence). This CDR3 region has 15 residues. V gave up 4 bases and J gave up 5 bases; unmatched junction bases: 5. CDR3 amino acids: CASSPRDRGQETQYF. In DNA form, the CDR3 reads TGTGCCAGCAGCCCCCGGGACAGGGGGCAGGAGACCCAGTACTTC.

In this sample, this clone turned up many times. The CDR3, as DNA: TGTGCCAGCAGTCGGACAACAGATACGCAGTATTTT. Translating gives CASSRTTDTQYF. The chain carries TRBV28 and TRBJ2-3; D possibly corresponds to TRBD1 (5 bases). The germline V and J ends were trimmed by 5 bases and 3 bases, with 6 bases remaining between them. The CDR3 has 12 residues. The germline V gene has CDR1 MDHEN and CDR2 SYDVKM.

The DNA of the CDR3 is TGCGCCAGCAGCCATGGACTAGCGGTAGGAGACGCGCAGTACTTC. Its protein is CASSHGLAVGDAQYF. The V and J genes are TRBV4-1 and TRBJ2-7, with 10 bases matching TRBD2. This CDR3 region has 15 residues. J was trimmed by 9 bases and V by 3 bases; bases with no gene match: 11. Germline V gene sequence: CDR1 MGHRA, CDR2 YSYEKL.

CDR3: CASSPGQGAYTIYF. CDR3 in DNA: TGTGCCAGCAGCCCTGGGCAGGGGGCATACACCATATATTTT. The chain carries TRBV11-2 and TRBJ1-3, with 8 bases that match TRBD1. From germline, CDR1 is SGHAT and CDR2 FQNNGV. The V segment lost 5 bases and the J segment 8 bases; nucleotides outside the gene matches: 8. CDR3 length equals 14 residues.

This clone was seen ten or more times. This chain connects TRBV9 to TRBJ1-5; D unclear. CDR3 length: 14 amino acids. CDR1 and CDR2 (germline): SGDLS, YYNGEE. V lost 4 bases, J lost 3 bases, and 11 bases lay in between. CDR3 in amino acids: CASSSRPSNQPQHF. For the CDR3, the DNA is TGTGCCAGCAGCTCTCGACCGTCCAATCAGCCCCAGCATTTT.

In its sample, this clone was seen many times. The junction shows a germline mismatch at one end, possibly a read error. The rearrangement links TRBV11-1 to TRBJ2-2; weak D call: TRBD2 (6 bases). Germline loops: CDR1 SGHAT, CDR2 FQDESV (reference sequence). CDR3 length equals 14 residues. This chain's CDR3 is CTSRERSNTGELFF. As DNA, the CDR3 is TGTACCAGCCGGGAGCGGTCGAACACCGGGGAGCTGTTTTTT.

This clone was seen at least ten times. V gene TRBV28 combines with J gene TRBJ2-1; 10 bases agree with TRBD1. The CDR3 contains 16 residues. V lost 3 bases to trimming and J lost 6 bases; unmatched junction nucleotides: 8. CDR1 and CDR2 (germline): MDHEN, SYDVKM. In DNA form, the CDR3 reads TGTGCCAGCAGTTTCGACGGGACAGGGGTGGCCAATGAGCAGTTCTTC. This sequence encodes CASSFDGTGVANEQFF.

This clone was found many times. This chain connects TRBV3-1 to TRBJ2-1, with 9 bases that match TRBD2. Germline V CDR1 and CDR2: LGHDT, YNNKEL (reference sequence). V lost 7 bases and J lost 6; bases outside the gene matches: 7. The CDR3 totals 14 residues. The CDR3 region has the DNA TGTGCCAGCAATTTAGCGGGAGATCCCAATGAGCAGTTCTTC. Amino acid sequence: CASNLAGDPNEQFF.

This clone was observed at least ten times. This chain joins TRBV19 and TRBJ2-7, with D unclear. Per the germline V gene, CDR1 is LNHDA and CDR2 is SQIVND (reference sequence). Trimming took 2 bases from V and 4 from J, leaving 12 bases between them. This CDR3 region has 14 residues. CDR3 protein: CASSIRGQRYEQYF. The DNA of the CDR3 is TGTGCCAGTAGTATAAGAGGCCAGCGTTACGAGCAGTACTTC.

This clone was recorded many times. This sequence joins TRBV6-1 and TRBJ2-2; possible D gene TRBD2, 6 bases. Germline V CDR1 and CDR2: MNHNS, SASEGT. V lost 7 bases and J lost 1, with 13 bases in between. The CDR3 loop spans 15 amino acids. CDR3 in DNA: TGTGCCAGCACCCCGGAGGGCCTGAACACCGGGGAGCTGTTTTTT. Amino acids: CASTPEGLNTGELFF.

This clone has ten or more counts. CDR3 residues: CASSTSGSSNEQFF. CDR3 coding DNA: TGTGCCAGCAGTACTAGCGGGAGTAGCAATGAGCAGTTCTTC. The rearrangement joins TRBV6-1 to TRBJ2-1; 11 bases fit TRBD2. V trimming: 5 bases; J trimming: 6 bases; junction bases outside the gene matches: 3. In germline, CDR1 is MNHNS, CDR2 SASEGT. The length of the CDR3 is 14 residues.

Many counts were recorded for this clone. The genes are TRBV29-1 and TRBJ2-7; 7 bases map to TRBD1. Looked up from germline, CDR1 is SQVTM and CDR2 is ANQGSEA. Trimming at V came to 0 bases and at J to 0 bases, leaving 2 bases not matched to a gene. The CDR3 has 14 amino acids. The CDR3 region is CSVEERDSSYEQYF. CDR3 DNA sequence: TGCAGCGTTGAAGAGAGGGACAGCTCCTACGAGCAGTACTTC.

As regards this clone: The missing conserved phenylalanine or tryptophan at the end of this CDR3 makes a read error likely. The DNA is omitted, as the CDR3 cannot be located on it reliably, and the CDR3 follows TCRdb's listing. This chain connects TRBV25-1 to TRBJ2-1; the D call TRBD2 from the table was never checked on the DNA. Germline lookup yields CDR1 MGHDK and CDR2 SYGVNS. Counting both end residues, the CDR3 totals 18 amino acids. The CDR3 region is CASRGDHRDYRSYNEHFI.